The 25 T cell receptor beta chains below come from one sample, sequenced in a study of blood T cells in healthy people across ages. Sample-barcoded 5' priming and a J-beta primer mix drove a second PCR of about 7 to 12 cycles. Each CDR3 protein gets one entry after TCRdb re-called the 5' RACE reads with MiXCR. The sample has fewer than 2,000,000 distinct CDR3 sequences, 30% to 40% seen once. The sample consisted of blood. The origin of the receptors is a human donor in good health.

This clonotype was recorded only once. An end of the junction differs from the germline gene, which may be a read error. The CDR3 here is CASSSIQGYWETRYF. Written as DNA, the CDR3 is TGTGCCAGCAGCTCCATACAGGGTTATTGGGAGACCCGGTACTTC. V is TRBV12-3 or TRBV12-4 and J is TRBJ2-5, with D possibly TRBD1 on 6 matching bases. CDR3 length: 15 amino acids.

This chain connects TRBV7-8 to TRBJ1-1; D gene uncertain. The CDR3 runs 14 residues. The germline gives CDR1 SGHVS, CDR2 FQNEAQ. V lost 3 bases, J lost 0 bases, and 8 bases lay in between. The CDR3: CASSFAGMNTEAFF. CDR3 coding DNA: TGTGCCAGCAGCTTCGCAGGAATGAACACTGAAGCTTTCTTT. The full variable domain, its missing parts supplied by reference TRBV7-8 and TRBJ1-1, is GAGVSQSPRYKVAKRGQDVALRCDPISGHVSLFWYQQALGQGPEFLTYFQNEAQLDKSGLPSDRFFAERPEGSVSTLKIQRTQQEDSAVYLCASSFAGMNTEAFFGQGTRLTVV.

The chain joins TRBV7-8 to TRBJ2-1; 7 bases line up with TRBD2. Germline V gives CDR1 SGHVS, CDR2 FQNEAQ. This CDR3 comprises 15 residues. V lost 3 bases, J lost 3 bases, and 5 bases stayed unmatched. For the CDR3, the DNA is TGTGCCAGCAGCTTTCCGATAGCGGGCTACAATGAGCAGTTCTTC. Translated, it gives CASSFPIAGYNEQFF.

Many counts were recorded for this clonotype. This chain connects TRBV20-1 to TRBJ2-7; TRBD1 aligns across 7 bases. The germline V gene has CDR1 DFQATT and CDR2 SNEGSKA (reference sequence). Losses at the gene ends were 6 bases for V and 2 bases for J; bases not matched to a gene: 7. This CDR3 contains 13 residues. The CDR3 DNA reads as TGCAGTGCACCACGACAGGGTACCTACGAGCAGTACTTC. Translating it yields CSAPRQGTYEQYF.

This clonotype came up a few times. This rearrangement joins TRBV2 to TRBJ1-5; TRBD1 aligns across 9 bases. Germline CDR1 reads SNHLY; CDR2 reads FYNNEI. The CDR3 is 14 amino acids. V lost 6 bases, J lost 5 bases, and 5 bases stayed unmatched. The chain's CDR3 is CASRGTGSDQPQHF. The CDR3 DNA reads TGTGCCAGCAGGGGGACAGGGAGCGATCAGCCCCAGCATTTT.

Note on this clonotype: An end of the junction differs from the germline gene, which may be a read error. This chain uses TRBV29-1 with TRBJ1-2; the D gene is possibly TRBD1 (5 bases). In germline, CDR1 is SQVTM, CDR2 ANQGSEA. There are 12 residues in the CDR3. CDR3 amino acids: CGVWGSNYGYTF. The CDR3 DNA reads TGCGGCGTTTGGGGGTCTAACTATGGCTACACCTTC. Filled out from reference TRBV29-1 and TRBJ1-2, the complete variable domain reads SAVISQKPSRDICQRGTSLTIQCQVDSQVTMMFWYRQQPGQSLTLIATANQGSEATYESGFVIDKFPISRPNLTFSTLTVSNMSPEDSSIYLCGVWGSNYGYTFGSGTRLTVV.

The sample holds a few counts of this clonotype. The gene calls are TRBV27 and TRBJ2-1; D is possibly TRBD1 (5 bases). The CDR3 length is 11 residues. CDR1 MNHEY and CDR2 SMNVEV come from the germline V gene (reference sequence). V was pared by 10 bases and J by 7 bases, with 11 bases between. This CDR3 reads CATQGLNEQFF. The CDR3, as DNA: TGTGCCACTCAGGGATTGAATGAGCAGTTCTTC.

This clonotype was seen only a few times. The chain combines TRBV7-2 with TRBJ2-1; D assignment may be TRBD1 or TRBD2 (5 bases each). The germline V gene encodes CDR1 SGHTA and CDR2 FQGNSA. The CDR3 is 16 residues long. Between the trimmed V and J ends, which lost 5 bases and 1 base, there was a span of 15 bases. The CDR3 protein is CASSAPGRSSYNEQFF. The CDR3 DNA reads as TGTGCCAGCAGCGCCCCGGGACGGTCGTCCTACAATGAGCAGTTCTTC.

This clonotype was recorded many times. V gene TRBV7-9 combines with J gene TRBJ1-2; the D gene is possibly TRBD1 (6 bases). The germline V and J ends were trimmed by 3 bases and 8 bases, with 13 bases remaining between them. Germline V gives CDR1 SEHNR, CDR2 FQNEAQ (reference sequence). This CDR3 contains 13 residues. CDR3: CASSLGQGTGYTF. As DNA, the CDR3 is TGTGCCAGCAGCTTGGGGCAGGGGACGGGCTACACCTTC.

In its sample, this clonotype was seen a few times. This chain uses TRBV29-1 with TRBJ1-1; D is ambiguous. Germline V lookup: CDR1 SQVTM, CDR2 ANQGSEA. Trimming pared 6 bases from V and 3 bases from J, leaving 14 bases between. The CDR3 contains 13 residues. In DNA, the CDR3 is TGCAGCGTCGAACGGCTCGTGGACACTGAAGCTTTCTTT. Translating it yields CSVERLVDTEAFF.

The chain recombines TRBV4-3 with TRBJ1-3; 12 bases agree with TRBD1. There are 17 residues in the CDR3. Losses at the gene ends were 0 bases for V and 5 bases for J; bases not matched to a gene: 5. Germline lookup yields CDR1 LGHNA and CDR2 YSLEER. CDR3 sequence (DNA): TGCGCCAGCAGCCAAGATTCCGGGACAGGGGGCCGAAACACCATATATTTT. This gives the protein CASSQDSGTGGRNTIYF.

The chain uses TRBV19 and TRBJ2-7; TRBD2 might be the D (5 bases). This CDR3 contains 16 residues. The germline CDR1 and CDR2 sequences are LNHDA and SQIVND (reference sequence). With 6 bases removed from V and 3 bases from J, the gap between germline ends came to 21 bases. CDR3 loop: CASRNRAPGSRYEQYF. In DNA, the CDR3 is TGTGCCAGTAGGAACCGCGCTCCGGGATCACGCTACGAGCAGTACTTC. Combining the CDR3 with reference TRBV19 and TRBJ2-7 gives the whole variable domain DGGITQSPKYLFRKEGQNVTLSCEQNLNHDAMYWYRQDPGQGLRLIYYSQIVNDFQKGDIAEGYSVSREKKESFPLTVTSAQKNPTAFYLCASRNRAPGSRYEQYFGPGTRLTVT.

This clonotype has more than one count but fewer than ten. This chain joins TRBV7-2 and TRBJ1-2; TRBD1 aligns across 9 bases. With 5 bases clipped from V and 6 bases from J, the junction kept 4 bases outside the gene matches. In germline, CDR1 is SGHTA, CDR2 FQGNSA. There are 13 residues in the CDR3. The CDR3 spells CASSNRGRHGYTF. The CDR3 nucleotides are TGTGCCAGCAGCAACAGGGGGCGACATGGCTACACCTTC. Full variable domain (outside the CDR3, taken from reference TRBV7-2 and TRBJ1-2): GAGVSQSPSNKVTEKGKDVELRCDPISGHTALYWYRQSLGQGLEFLIYFQGNSAPDKSGLPSDRFSAERTGGSVSTLTIQRTQQEDSAVYLCASSNRGRHGYTFGSGTRLTVV.

The CDR3, as DNA: TGTGCCAGCAGCTTATTCGGGGCGGACGAAGCTTTCTTT. It is translated as CASSLFGADEAFF. The V and J genes are TRBV7-9 and TRBJ1-1, with D possibly TRBD1 on 5 matching bases. Trimming left V 2 bases short and J 8 bases short, with 12 bases between. This CDR3 spans 13 amino acids. Germline V gene lookup returns CDR1 SEHNR and CDR2 FQNEAQ (reference sequence). Full variable domain (remainder filled in from reference TRBV7-9 and TRBJ1-1): DTGVSQNPRHKITKRGQNVTFRCDPISEHNRLYWYRQTLGQGPEFLTYFQNEAQLEKSRLLSDRFSAERPKGSFSTLEIQRTEQGDSAMYLCASSLFGADEAFFGQGTRLTVV.

V usage is TRBV20-1 and J usage is TRBJ2-5; 8 positions match TRBD1. Germline lookup yields CDR1 DFQATT and CDR2 SNEGSKA (reference sequence). V was clipped by 5 bases and J by 5 bases; unmatched bases: 10. The CDR3 is 14 amino acids. In nucleotides, the CDR3 is TGCAGTGCTGATACAGGGGGGTTGAGGGAGACCCAGTACTTC. It encodes CSADTGGLRETQYF.

This clonotype was picked up a small number of times. V and J are TRBV2 and TRBJ2-1; D is perhaps TRBD1 or TRBD2 (6 bases each). Trimming left V 7 bases short and J 4 bases short, with 11 bases between. The CDR3 consists of 13 residues. In germline, CDR1 is SNHLY, CDR2 FYNNEI. In DNA form, the CDR3 reads TGTGCCAGCATAGGGGGGTCATACAATGAGCAGTTCTTC. Its protein is CASIGGSYNEQFF.

This clonotype was seen more than once but under ten times. The chain uses TRBV4-1 and TRBJ2-1, with 9 bases matching TRBD1. The V gene end was trimmed by 2 bases and the J gene end by 7 bases; junction bases not matched to a gene: 3. CDR1 is MGHRA and CDR2 is YSYEKL in the germline V gene. CDR3 length equals 14 residues. CDR3 residues: CASSQTGTGNEQFF. The CDR3 DNA is TGCGCCAGCAGCCAAACCGGGACAGGGAATGAGCAGTTCTTC.

V is TRBV19 and J is TRBJ1-5; D may be TRBD1 (5 bases). In germline, CDR1 is LNHDA, CDR2 SQIVND (reference sequence). The V end was cut by 4 bases, the J end by 0 bases, with 19 bases between. The CDR3 extends over 18 amino acids. The CDR3 nucleotides are TGTGCCAGTAGTAGCTCGATGGGAGGGGCGCTTAGCAATCAGCCCCAGCATTTT. Amino acids: CASSSSMGGALSNQPQHF.

This clonotype showed up many times. The chain recombines TRBV5-1 with TRBJ2-7; either TRBD1 or TRBD2 may fit D (6 bases each). The CDR3 runs to 16 residues. From germline, CDR1 is SGHRS and CDR2 YFSETQ. Deletions cut 1 base from V and 5 bases from J, with 19 bases between. The CDR3 spells CASSLSGIGGLDEQYF. Here the CDR3 DNA reads TGCGCCAGCAGCTTGTCTGGTATCGGGGGCTTGGACGAGCAGTACTTC.

This clonotype occurred a few times. The J gene is TRBJ1-1, the V gene TRBV7-3; no clear D. Germline V lookup: CDR1 SGHTA, CDR2 FQGTGA. The V gene lost 1 base and the J gene lost 5 bases, with 14 bases spanning the gap. This CDR3 is 15 amino acids long. The CDR3 DNA is TGTGCCAGCAGCTTAATTTCGGGGAGACAAACTGAAGCTTTCTTT. Encoded protein: CASSLISGRQTEAFF. Combining the CDR3 with reference TRBV7-3 and TRBJ1-1 gives the whole variable domain GAGVSQTPSNKVTEKGKYVELRCDPISGHTALYWYRQSLGQGPEFLIYFQGTGAADDSGLPNDRFFAVRPEGSVSTLKIQRTERGDSAVYLCASSLISGRQTEAFFGQGTRLTVV.

This rearrangement joins TRBV7-2 to TRBJ1-6, with D maybe TRBD1 (6 bases). Trimming took off 2 bases at V and 7 bases at J, with 12 bases between the two ends. This CDR3 has 15 amino acids. Germline assignment: CDR1 SGHTA and CDR2 FQGNSA. The CDR3 DNA follows: TGTGCCAGCAGCTTAACAGGGATTTCCAATTCACCCCTCCACTTT. As protein: CASSLTGISNSPLHF. Looking up the rest from reference TRBV7-2 and TRBJ1-6 gives the full variable domain: GAGVSQSPSNKVTEKGKDVELRCDPISGHTALYWYRQSLGQGLEFLIYFQGNSAPDKSGLPSDRFSAERTGGSVSTLTIQRTQQEDSAVYLCASSLTGISNSPLHFGNGTRLTVT.

CDR3 amino acids: CSARRSGGALNTEAFF. The CDR3 nucleotides read TGCAGTGCTAGGAGATCAGGGGGAGCTTTGAACACTGAAGCTTTCTTT. V is TRBV20-1 and J is TRBJ1-1, with 7 nucleotides matching TRBD1. Germline CDR1 and CDR2: DFQATT and SNEGSKA (reference sequence). Germline trimming cut 3 bases from V and 0 bases from J; bases unmatched to any gene: 10. The CDR3 length is 16 residues.

This clonotype was observed a handful of times. V is TRBV10-3 and J is TRBJ1-5, with D perhaps matching TRBD1 (5 bases). Germline loops: CDR1 ENHRY, CDR2 SYGVKD. Trimming removed 2 bases from V and 2 bases from J, with 7 bases in between. This CDR3 is 14 amino acids long. CDR3 sequence reads: CAISERDGNQPQHF. CDR3 nucleotides: TGTGCCATCAGTGAGAGGGACGGCAATCAGCCCCAGCATTTT.

The CDR3 DNA reads TGTGCTAGGAGGTCCGCGGGGGGGCTACTGTTCTTC. Translated: CARRSAGGLLFF. This sequence joins TRBV12-5 and TRBJ2-1; 9 bases fit TRBD2. Germline CDR1 reads LGHNT; CDR2 reads FRNRAP. The CDR3 loop spans 12 amino acids. With V trimmed by 9 bases and J by 15 bases, 12 bases remained unmatched. Complete variable domain (other parts from reference TRBV12-5 and TRBJ2-1): DARVTQTPRHKVTEMGQEVTMRCQPILGHNTVFWYRQTMMQGLELLAYFRNRAPLDDSGMPKDRFSAEMPDATLATLKIQPSEPRDSAVYFCARRSAGGLLFFGPGTRLTVL.

On this clonotype itself: Just one base apart from a much larger clone, this may be a read error. The chain joins TRBV20-1 to TRBJ2-3; D ambiguous. This CDR3 is built from 10 residues. V was trimmed by 4 bases and J by 2 bases, leaving 1 base between them. Germline CDR1 and CDR2: DFQATT and SNEGSKA (reference sequence). The CDR3 DNA sequence: TGCAGTGCTAACACAGATACGCAGTATTTT. Translation: CSANTDTQYF.